The rows below give T cell receptor beta chains drawn from one sample of a study of cytomegalovirus exposure and HLA in healthy donors. Produced via immunoSEQ multiplex PCR; TCRdb's table is partial and in-frame only. The sample lists some 160,000 clones, approximately 80% occurring once. Sequenced input: PBMCs. The receptor source for this set is a middle-aged woman in good health and CMV-seronegative. CDR3s include the opening cysteine and the closing phenylalanine or tryptophan. The order of the fields is D gene, clone size, CDR3 length, V gene, J gene, CDR3 protein, CDR3 DNA. A D gene is named only where the DNA matches it firmly. Rows may omit the clone size; those that give it use once, few, many or a size class.

d_gene: .
abundance: .
len: 14
v_gene: TRBV9
j_gene: TRBJ2-5
CDR3aa: CASSVGTYQETQYF
CDR3nt: TGTGCCAGCAGCGTCGGGACATACCAAGAGACCCAGTACTTC

d_gene: TRBD2
abundance: .
len: 15
v_gene: TRBV6-6
j_gene: TRBJ2-5
CDR3aa: CASTAGRGAGETQYF
CDR3nt: TGTGCCAGTACCGCTGGGCGGGGGGCCGGGGAGACCCAGTACTTC

d_gene: .
abundance: .
len: 15
v_gene: TRBV11-2
j_gene: TRBJ2-1
CDR3aa: CASMAGVGAYNEQFF
CDR3nt: TGTGCCAGCATGGCTGGCGTCGGGGCCTACAATGAGCAGTTCTTC

d_gene: TRBD1
abundance: .
len: 15
v_gene: TRBV28
j_gene: TRBJ2-2
CDR3aa: CASSSGTENTGELFF
CDR3nt: TGTGCCAGCAGCTCTGGGACAGAGAACACCGGGGAGCTGTTTTTT

d_gene: .
abundance: .
len: 14
v_gene: TRBV7-9
j_gene: TRBJ1-2
CDR3aa: CASSPKDRNYGYTF
CDR3nt: TGTGCCAGCAGCCCCAAGGACAGAAACTATGGCTACACCTTC

d_gene: .
abundance: few
len: 14
v_gene: TRBV2
j_gene: TRBJ1-6
CDR3aa: CASRRTVNNSPLHF
CDR3nt: TGTGCCAGCAGGAGGACAGTGAATAATTCACCCCTCCACTTT

d_gene: TRBD1
abundance: .
len: 12
v_gene: TRBV10-1
j_gene: TRBJ1-1
CDR3aa: CASSDRGPEAFF
CDR3nt: TGCGCCAGCTCGGACAGGGGTCCTGAAGCTTTCTTT

d_gene: TRBD1
abundance: few
len: 15
v_gene: TRBV18
j_gene: TRBJ1-1
CDR3aa: CASSPSIGGDTEAFF
CDR3nt: TGTGCCAGCTCACCCTCTATAGGGGGCGACACTGAAGCTTTCTTT

d_gene: .
abundance: .
len: 14
v_gene: TRBV28
j_gene: TRBJ1-2
CDR3aa: CASSRGGETYGYTF
CDR3nt: TGTGCCAGCAGTCGGGGGGGGGAAACCTATGGCTACACCTTC

d_gene: .
abundance: .
len: 13
v_gene: TRBV6-5
j_gene: TRBJ2-7
CDR3aa: CASSYPPHYEQYF
CDR3nt: TGTGCCAGCAGTTACCCCCCCCATTACGAGCAGTACTTC

d_gene: TRBD1
abundance: .
len: 13
v_gene: TRBV30
j_gene: TRBJ2-7
CDR3aa: CAWSGDRDYEQYF
CDR3nt: TGTGCCTGGAGTGGGGACAGGGACTACGAGCAGTACTTC

d_gene: .
abundance: .
len: 16
v_gene: TRBV28
j_gene: TRBJ2-2
CDR3aa: CASSTPRRVRTGELFF
CDR3nt: TGTGCCAGCAGCACCCCCCGGAGGGTCCGAACCGGGGAGCTGTTTTTT

d_gene: .
abundance: .
len: 14
v_gene: TRBV5-1
j_gene: TRBJ1-5
CDR3aa: CASSPSGPNQPQHF
CDR3nt: TGCGCCAGCAGCCCCTCAGGGCCAAATCAGCCCCAGCATTTT

d_gene: TRBD1
abundance: .
len: 19
v_gene: TRBV4-1
j_gene: TRBJ1-6
CDR3aa: CASSQKTSGGAGPNSPLHF
CDR3nt: TGCGCCAGCAGCCAAAAAACTTCAGGGGGCGCCGGGCCAAATTCACCCCTCCACTTT

d_gene: TRBD1
abundance: .
len: 14
v_gene: TRBV5-4
j_gene: TRBJ1-2
CDR3aa: CASSSTGREYGYTF
CDR3nt: TGTGCCAGCAGCTCGACAGGGAGAGAATATGGCTACACCTTC

d_gene: .
abundance: few
len: 14
v_gene: TRBV9
j_gene: TRBJ2-1
CDR3aa: CASSVGAILNEQFF
CDR3nt: TGTGCCAGCAGCGTAGGTGCGATCCTCAATGAGCAGTTCTTC

d_gene: .
abundance: .
len: 13
v_gene: TRBV29-1
j_gene: TRBJ1-1
CDR3aa: CSVQSSVNTEAFF
CDR3nt: TGCAGCGTTCAGTCCTCCGTGAACACTGAAGCTTTCTTT

d_gene: TRBD1
abundance: once
len: 18
v_gene: TRBV4-2
j_gene: TRBJ2-2
CDR3aa: CASSQLLTGRPNTGELFF
CDR3nt: TGTGCCAGCAGCCAGCTATTGACAGGGAGACCGAACACCGGGGAGCTGTTTTTT

d_gene: TRBD1
abundance: .
len: 14
v_gene: TRBV18
j_gene: TRBJ2-7
CDR3aa: CASSPGTGGYEQYF
CDR3nt: TGTGCCAGCTCACCCGGGACAGGGGGCTACGAGCAGTACTTC

d_gene: TRBD2
abundance: .
len: 18
v_gene: TRBV10-3
j_gene: TRBJ2-7
CDR3aa: CAISKRIATSGSLHEQYF
CDR3nt: TGTGCCATCAGTAAGCGGATCGCCACTAGCGGGAGCCTCCACGAGCAGTACTTC

d_gene: .
abundance: .
len: 13
v_gene: TRBV6-4
j_gene: TRBJ1-1
CDR3aa: CASSPRAETEAFF
CDR3nt: TGTGCCAGCAGCCCCAGGGCGGAGACTGAAGCTTTCTTT

d_gene: TRBD1
abundance: .
len: 20
v_gene: TRBV14
j_gene: TRBJ1-3
CDR3aa: CASRNTRTRDRVVSGNTIYF
CDR3nt: TGTGCCAGCAGAAATACCAGGACCCGGGACAGGGTTGTCTCTGGAAACACCATATATTTT

d_gene: .
abundance: .
len: 15
v_gene: TRBV5-1
j_gene: TRBJ2-5
CDR3aa: CASSLVGGGSETQYF
CDR3nt: TGCGCCAGCAGCTTGGTCGGCGGGGGCTCAGAGACCCAGTACTTC

d_gene: .
abundance: once
len: 16
v_gene: TRBV11-2
j_gene: TRBJ1-5
CDR3aa: CASSPDSSYSNQPQHF
CDR3nt: TGTGCCAGCAGCCCGGACAGCAGCTATAGCAATCAGCCCCAGCATTTT

d_gene: .
abundance: .
len: 14
v_gene: TRBV6-1
j_gene: TRBJ2-7
CDR3aa: CASSEGGRSYEQYF
CDR3nt: TGTGCCAGCAGTGAAGGAGGTAGGAGCTACGAGCAGTACTTC

d_gene: .
abundance: few
len: 15
v_gene: TRBV18
j_gene: TRBJ1-1
CDR3aa: CASSLTRVGNTEAFF
CDR3nt: TGTGCCAGCTCACTAACCCGGGTGGGGAACACTGAAGCTTTCTTT

d_gene: TRBD1
abundance: few
len: 15
v_gene: TRBV27
j_gene: TRBJ1-1
CDR3aa: CASSLSNRGLVEAFF
CDR3nt: TGTGCCAGCAGTTTATCGAACAGGGGGCTCGTTGAAGCTTTCTTT

d_gene: TRBD1
abundance: .
len: 14
v_gene: TRBV7-6
j_gene: TRBJ2-7
CDR3aa: CASSPGQGSNEQYF
CDR3nt: TGTGCCAGCAGCCCAGGACAGGGCTCTAACGAGCAGTACTTC

d_gene: .
abundance: .
len: 13
v_gene: TRBV9
j_gene: TRBJ2-5
CDR3aa: CASSPGITETQYF
CDR3nt: TGTGCCAGCAGCCCCGGGATAACGGAGACCCAGTACTTC

d_gene: TRBD2
abundance: .
len: 16
v_gene: TRBV6-5
j_gene: TRBJ2-1
CDR3aa: CASSYFGAGAPNEQFF
CDR3nt: TGTGCCAGCAGTTACTTTGGAGCGGGAGCTCCCAATGAGCAGTTCTTC

d_gene: .
abundance: .
len: 14
v_gene: TRBV10-3
j_gene: TRBJ1-2
CDR3aa: CAISTDRSYYGYTF
CDR3nt: TGTGCCATCAGCACTGACAGATCCTACTATGGCTACACCTTC

d_gene: .
abundance: .
len: 14
v_gene: TRBV2
j_gene: TRBJ1-1
CDR3aa: CASSTQGEGTEAFF
CDR3nt: TGTGCCAGCAGTACACAGGGAGAAGGCACTGAAGCTTTCTTT

d_gene: TRBD1
abundance: .
len: 17
v_gene: TRBV11-1
j_gene: TRBJ1-2
CDR3aa: CASSGPQGTPLHYGYTF
CDR3nt: TGTGCCAGCAGCGGACCACAGGGGACTCCCCTACACTATGGCTACACCTTC

d_gene: .
abundance: .
len: 15
v_gene: TRBV2
j_gene: TRBJ2-3
CDR3aa: CASSGGGTSTDTQYF
CDR3nt: TGTGCCAGCAGTGGTGGAGGGACTAGCACAGATACGCAGTATTTT

d_gene: .
abundance: .
len: 12
v_gene: TRBV6-1
j_gene: TRBJ1-2
CDR3aa: CASSSPLYGYTF
CDR3nt: TGTGCCAGCAGTTCTCCCTTATATGGCTACACCTTC

d_gene: TRBD1
abundance: .
len: 14
v_gene: TRBV19
j_gene: TRBJ2-7
CDR3aa: CASSLGTGQYEQYF
CDR3nt: TGTGCCAGTAGTCTAGGGACAGGGCAGTACGAGCAGTACTTC

d_gene: .
abundance: once
len: 14
v_gene: TRBV5-1
j_gene: TRBJ2-5
CDR3aa: CASGLVPGEETQYF
CDR3nt: TGCGCCAGCGGCTTGGTGCCGGGGGAGGAGACCCAGTACTTC

d_gene: .
abundance: .
len: 12
v_gene: TRBV10-3
j_gene: TRBJ2-5
CDR3aa: CATTDSQETQYF
CDR3nt: TGTGCCACGACGGACAGCCAAGAGACCCAGTACTTC

d_gene: TRBD2
abundance: .
len: 16
v_gene: TRBV27
j_gene: TRBJ2-1
CDR3aa: CASSLSSGDTYNEQFF
CDR3nt: TGTGCCAGCAGTTTATCTAGCGGGGACACCTACAATGAGCAGTTCTTC

d_gene: TRBD1
abundance: .
len: 14
v_gene: TRBV6-1
j_gene: TRBJ1-4
CDR3aa: CASSGDRGEEKLFF
CDR3nt: TGTGCCAGCAGTGGTGACAGGGGAGAGGAAAAACTGTTTTTT

d_gene: .
abundance: .
len: 15
v_gene: TRBV10-3
j_gene: TRBJ1-2
CDR3aa: CAISVEPQPNYGYTF
CDR3nt: TGTGCCATCAGTGTCGAGCCGCAACCTAACTATGGCTACACCTTC